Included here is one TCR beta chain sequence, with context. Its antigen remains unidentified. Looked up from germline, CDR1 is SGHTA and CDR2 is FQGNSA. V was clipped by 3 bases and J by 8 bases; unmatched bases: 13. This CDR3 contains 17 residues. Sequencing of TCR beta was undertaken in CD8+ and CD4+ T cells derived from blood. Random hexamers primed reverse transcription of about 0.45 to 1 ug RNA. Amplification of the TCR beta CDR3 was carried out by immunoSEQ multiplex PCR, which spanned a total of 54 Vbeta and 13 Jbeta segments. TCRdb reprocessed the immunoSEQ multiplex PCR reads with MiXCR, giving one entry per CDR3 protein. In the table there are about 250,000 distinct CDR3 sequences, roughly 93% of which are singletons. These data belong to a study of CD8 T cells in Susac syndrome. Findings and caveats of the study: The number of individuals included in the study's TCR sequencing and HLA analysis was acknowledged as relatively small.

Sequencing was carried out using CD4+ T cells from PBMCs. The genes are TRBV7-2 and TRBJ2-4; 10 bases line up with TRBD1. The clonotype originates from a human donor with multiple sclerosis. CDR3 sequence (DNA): TGTGCCAGCAGCTTCTCGACAGGGGGCGCGAAGGGAGACATTCAGTACTTC. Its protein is CASSFSTGGAKGDIQYF.